This T cell receptor beta chain was identified in a study of cytomegalovirus exposure and HLA in healthy donors. Study overall: In an earlier analysis, 117 million unique TCR beta sequences were found from about 180 million T cells. Study-level results: Most TCR sequences showed up rarely, but some public TCRs showed up in many donors.

The primer mix had 60 Vbeta and 13 Jbeta primers. Profiling relied on immunoSEQ multiplex PCR, and the TCRdb table lists in-frame clones only, not all of them. The data show under 150,000 clones, 70% to 85% seen once. With 4 bases clipped from V and 5 bases from J, the junction kept 10 bases outside the gene matches. CDR1 and CDR2 from the germline V gene are LGHNA and YNFKEQ. The CDR3 runs 16 residues. Of note for this clone: Its antigen is as yet unknown.

This chain connects TRBV4-2 to TRBJ2-1; 8 nucleotides agree with TRBD2. The TCR sequence derives from a boy between 10 and 17 years old in good health and CMV-seronegative. Sequencing was performed on PBMCs. Here the CDR3 reads CASSPGVAGLDNEQFF. CDR3 bases: TGTGCCAGCAGCCCCGGGGTAGCGGGACTAGACAATGAGCAGTTCTTC.